The 5 T cell receptor beta chains given below trace back to one sample, sequenced in a study of monozygotic twins with cystic fibrosis. The protocol was immunoSEQ multiplex PCR, while the TCRdb copy is restricted to in-frame clones and leaves out a portion. Found here are 14,000 or so clones, 80% to 95% of them singletons; the top ten hold less than 9.5%. Sequencing input: blood. These TCRs come from a girl aged 2 to 10 with cystic fibrosis.

The V and J genes are TRBV28 and TRBJ1-2, with TRBD1 matching over 8 bases. The germline V gene has CDR1 MDHEN and CDR2 SYDVKM. The CDR3 spans 16 residues. The V and J ends lost 5 bases and 0 bases, in that order; junction bases with no gene match: 8. The CDR3 DNA follows: TGTGCCAGCAGTGGCACCGTGGACAGGGCTAACTATGGCTACACCTTC. It is translated as CASSGTVDRANYGYTF.

This chain joins TRBV28 and TRBJ1-1, with D tentatively TRBD1 (5 bases). There are 13 residues in the CDR3. Germline CDR1 MDHEN, CDR2 SYDVKM. Trimming took off 5 bases at V and 1 base at J, with 8 bases between the two ends. The CDR3 protein is CASSAQENTEAFF. The CDR3 nucleotides read TGTGCCAGCAGTGCACAGGAGAACACTGAAGCTTTCTTT. The full variable domain, rest sourced from reference TRBV28 and TRBJ1-1, is DVKVTQSSRYLVKRTGEKVFLECVQDMDHENMFWYRQDPGLGLRLIYFSYDVKMKEKGDIPEGYSVSREKKERFSLILESASTNQTSMYLCASSAQENTEAFFGQGTRLTVV.

The rearrangement uses TRBV10-3 and TRBJ2-7; TRBD1 matches 8 bases. CDR3 length: 15 residues. Germline CDR1 reads ENHRY; CDR2 reads SYGVKD. V shed 5 bases, J shed 2 bases, and the junction held 8 bases outside the gene matches. Here the CDR3 DNA reads TGTGCCATCAGTAACGGACAGGGTCTGCCCTACGAGCAGTACTTC. It is translated as CAISNGQGLPYEQYF.

The rearrangement links TRBV28 to TRBJ1-4, with TRBD1 matching over 8 bases. The germline CDR1 and CDR2 sequences are MDHEN and SYDVKM. V was pared by 7 bases and J by 8 bases, with 9 bases of the junction left unmatched. The CDR3 contains 14 residues. For the CDR3, the DNA is TGTGCCAGCATCCCAGGGGGCGGGGGAGAAAAACTGTTTTTT. It specifies CASIPGGGGEKLFF.

The V and J genes are TRBV4-1 and TRBJ2-7, with TRBD2 identical over 7 bases. J gave up 2 bases and V 3 bases, and 4 bases lay outside the gene matches. CDR1 is MGHRA, CDR2 YSYEKL, per germline. The CDR3 is 14 residues long. The CDR3 sequence is CASSHRGRTYEQYF. CDR3 sequence (DNA): TGCGCCAGCAGCCACCGCGGGAGAACCTACGAGCAGTACTTC.